This is a list of T cell receptor beta chains from one sample in a study of regulatory T cells in long-lasting Graves disease. TCRdb re-called the multiplex PCR reads through MiXCR, storing one row per CDR3 protein. The table includes roughly 490,000 distinct CDR3 sequences, approximately 23% detected once. The input for sequencing was peripheral blood mononuclear cells (PBMCs), taken when the disease was refractory, from a patient treated with antithyroid drugs. Source of these receptors: a female donor with Graves disease. Each CDR3 is given with its conserved first and last residue. The D gene is left open where the match is weak. Clone size is given for some rows only: seen once, a few or many times, or a class if the clone is expanded.

cdr3_nt cdr3_aa j_call v_call d_call clone_size
TGTGCCAGCAGTAGGGACAGGATGACCGGGGAGCTGTTTTTT CASSRDRMTGELFF TRBJ2-2 TRBV6-1 TRBD1 .
TGTGCCAGCAGGACCCGGGGCGGGGTCACTAATTCACCCCTCCACTTT CASRTRGGVTNSPLHF TRBJ1-6 TRBV2 . .
TGCGCCAGCAGCTTGGTGGGGTTATCGGAAGCTTTCTTT CASSLVGLSEAFF TRBJ1-1 TRBV5-1 . .
TGTGCCAGCAGCTTATCATCGGAGACTAGCGGGACCTATTACAATGAGCAGTTCTTC CASSLSSETSGTYYNEQFF TRBJ2-1 TRBV5-6 TRBD2 few
TGTGCCAGCAGCCGAGATCGGGATTTCAAAAACATTCAGTACTTC CASSRDRDFKNIQYF TRBJ2-4 TRBV7-2 . few
TGTGCCAGCACGCAGCAGATCAATCAGCCCCAGCATTTT CASTQQINQPQHF TRBJ1-5 TRBV28 . many
TGTGCCAGCAGTCCTCGACAGGGATCGGGCGAGCAGTACTTC CASSPRQGSGEQYF TRBJ2-7 TRBV7-2 TRBD1 many
TGTGCCTGGACTTTTTCCGGACCCTATGGCTACACCTTC CAWTFSGPYGYTF TRBJ1-2 TRBV30 . many
TGTGCCAGCAGTCCACCACGGGGGAACACCGGGGAGCTGTTTTTT CASSPPRGNTGELFF TRBJ2-2 TRBV6-1 . many
TGTGCCAGCAGTCCCTCTCTCCCCGGGCCCCCCTACGAGCAGTACTTC CASSPSLPGPPYEQYF TRBJ2-7 TRBV7-9 . many
TGTGCCAGCAGCCACAGTGCGGGGATGAGGAACGAGCAGTACTTC CASSHSAGMRNEQYF TRBJ2-7 TRBV12-3/TRBV12-4 . .
TGTGCCTGGTCCCCAGGCCGGGGGAATTCACCCCTCCACTTT CAWSPGRGNSPLHF TRBJ1-6 TRBV30 . once
TGTGCCAGCAGTTACCGGACAGGCCAGTTGATCGGCTACACCTTC CASSYRTGQLIGYTF TRBJ1-2 TRBV6-9 TRBD1 many
TGTGCCAGCAGTAACGCCAGGATCTACGAGCAGTACTTC CASSNARIYEQYF TRBJ2-7 TRBV28 . many
TGTGCCACCGATTCCGGGGGAGGGGTCACTGAAGCTTTCTTT CATDSGGGVTEAFF TRBJ1-1 TRBV19 . .
TGTGCCAGCAGCCTCAAGAACACTGAAGCTTTCTTT CASSLKNTEAFF TRBJ1-1 TRBV28 . many
TGTGCCAGCAGCGTAAATGCAGGAGCTAACTATGGCTACACCTTC CASSVNAGANYGYTF TRBJ1-2 TRBV9 . .
TGTGCCAGCAGCCAATTGGGACTAGCGGGTAAAGAGACCCAGTACTTC CASSQLGLAGKETQYF TRBJ2-5 TRBV14 TRBD2 many
TGCAGCGTTCGGGACAGATACGAGCAGTACTTC CSVRDRYEQYF TRBJ2-7 TRBV29-1 TRBD1 many
TGTGCCAGCAGTCCCCGATGGACAGGTTGGGCCTACGAGCAGTACTTC CASSPRWTGWAYEQYF TRBJ2-7 TRBV28 TRBD1 many